This T cell receptor (beta chain) is drawn from a study of T cells in Graves' hyperthyroidism and ophthalmopathy. Overall study results and limits: Onset of ophthalmopathy came a median 6.5 months after the model predicted it. Using 13 V-J features, a model discriminated ophthalmopathy from stable hyperthyroidism.

The table lists this clonotype with many counts. Its matching antigen is unknown. Patients were excluded for uncontrolled infection, other autoimmune disease, pregnancy or lactation. The germline V and J ends were trimmed by 5 bases and 4 bases, with 14 bases remaining between them. Germline V gives CDR1 SGHTA, CDR2 FQGNSA. The CDR3 length is 14 residues. TCR beta CDR3 sequences were amplified from RNA transcripts. Carried out on the TCR CDR3, a first-round RT-PCR used the HTBI primer set. TCRdb reprocessed the multiplex PCR reads with MiXCR, giving one entry per CDR3 protein. The repertoire has more than 500,000 distinct CDR3 sequences, 14% of them found once; the top ten carry approximately 15%.

The receptor's source is a woman aged 40 to 55 with Graves' hyperthyroidism. V and J are TRBV7-2 and TRBJ1-1; D unresolved. Input material: blood. The CDR3 is CASSPRPEGTEAFF. The CDR3 nucleotides are TGTGCCAGCAGCCCCCGACCCGAGGGCACTGAAGCTTTCTTT.